This T cell receptor (beta chain) was found in a study of blood T cell repertoires in COVID-19. Looking at the study overall: From T cells, B-cell-depleted T cells, or PBMCs came the material, which was cDNA or gDNA.

Grouping used clinical history reported by participants in a survey and questionnaire. With V trimmed by 7 bases and J by 5 bases, 6 bases remained unmatched. Per the germline V gene, CDR1 is LNHDA and CDR2 is SQIVND (reference sequence). The CDR3 has 13 amino acids. Assay used: immunoSEQ multiplex PCR; TCRdb lists only in-frame clones, some missing. The sample holds almost 250,000 clones, roughly 89% seen once. Material: PBMCs or T cells enriched from blood (not recorded which). The receptor's source is a woman aged 25 to 39 who had recovered from COVID-19. The rearrangement uses TRBV19 and TRBJ1-2; 8 bases map to TRBD1. CDR3 DNA sequence: TGTGCCAGTACGCCAAGGACAGGGTATGGCTACACCTTC. It translates to CASTPRTGYGYTF.